This TCR beta chain was documented in a study of shared clonotypes between healthy human individuals. Study outcomes and limitations: An effect of sequencing depth on clonotype sharing among donors was expected.

Only in-frame clones appear in the TCRdb table, and some are missing; sequencing was by immunoSEQ multiplex PCR. The sample records about half a million clones, roughly 85% being singletons. Study donors comprised healthy, HIV-negative adults devoid of recent acute infection or vaccination. Remarks on this clone: The antigen is not known.

The sequence derives from a woman in her thirties or forties in good health. Some clones in this sample may be carry-over from other donors' samples. The specimen was PBMCs.

Here the CDR3 reads CASSQSAGMSGNTIYF. CDR3 nucleotide sequence: TGCGCCAGCAGCCAAAGCGCAGGGATGTCTGGAAACACCATATATTTT. This chain connects TRBV4-1 to TRBJ1-3, with D perhaps matching TRBD1 (5 bases). The germline V and J ends were trimmed by 2 bases and 1 base, with 12 bases remaining between them. The CDR3 has 16 residues. Germline CDR1 reads MGHRA; CDR2 reads YSYEKL.